The subject of this entry is one T cell receptor beta chain. Antigen unknown. Trimming removed 1 base from V and 4 bases from J, with 33 bases in between. Germline V lookup: CDR1 MDHEN, CDR2 SYDVKM. The CDR3 extends over 22 amino acids. This sample is part of a study of cytomegalovirus exposure and HLA in healthy donors. Study-level points and caveats: Cytomegalovirus association was listed for 164 TCR beta chains. The authors confirmed in vitro that three CMV-associated chains were specific for CMV antigens. That first-cohort TCR clusters tended to co-occur in the roughly 130 validation repertoires was found in a later analysis.

Measured with immunoSEQ multiplex PCR; TCRdb has only the in-frame clones, and not every one. This sample has roughly 280,000 clones, with 80% to 90% found just once. V and J are TRBV28 and TRBJ2-3; maybe TRBD1 (6 bases). What was sequenced was PBMCs. The receptor was isolated from a woman between 18 and 30 years old in good health and CMV-seronegative. CDR3 in DNA: TGTGCCAGCAGTTTATCCCCGATTTTCGGTCGGGCGCGCGGGCCAGGGGCAGATACGCAGTATTTT. It yields the protein CASSLSPIFGRARGPGADTQYF.